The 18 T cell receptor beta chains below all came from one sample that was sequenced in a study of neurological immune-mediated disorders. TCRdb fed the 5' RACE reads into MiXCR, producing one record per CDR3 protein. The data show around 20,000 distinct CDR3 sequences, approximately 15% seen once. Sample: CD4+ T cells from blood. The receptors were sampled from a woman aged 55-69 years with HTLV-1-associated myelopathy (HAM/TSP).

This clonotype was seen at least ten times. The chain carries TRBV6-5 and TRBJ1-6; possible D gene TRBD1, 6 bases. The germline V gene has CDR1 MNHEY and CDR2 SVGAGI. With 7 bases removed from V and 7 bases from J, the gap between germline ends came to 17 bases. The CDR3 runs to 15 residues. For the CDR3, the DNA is TGTGCCAGCACCAGAAGGGGGGACTCAAATTCACCCCTCCACTTT. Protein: CASTRRGDSNSPLHF.

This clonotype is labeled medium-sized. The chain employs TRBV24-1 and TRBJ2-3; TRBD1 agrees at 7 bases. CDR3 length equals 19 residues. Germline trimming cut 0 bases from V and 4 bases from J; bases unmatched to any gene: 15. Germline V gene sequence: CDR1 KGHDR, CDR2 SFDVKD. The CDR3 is CATSDLQGRTGDGSDTQYF. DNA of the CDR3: TGTGCCACCAGTGATTTGCAAGGGAGAACAGGGGACGGATCAGATACGCAGTATTTT.

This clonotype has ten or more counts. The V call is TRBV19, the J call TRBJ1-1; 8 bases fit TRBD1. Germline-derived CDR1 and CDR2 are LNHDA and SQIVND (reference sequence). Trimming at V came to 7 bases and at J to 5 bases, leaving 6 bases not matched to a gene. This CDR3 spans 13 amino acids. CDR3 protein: CASTGGVWTEAFF. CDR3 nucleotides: TGTGCCAGTACAGGGGGCGTGTGGACTGAAGCTTTCTTT.

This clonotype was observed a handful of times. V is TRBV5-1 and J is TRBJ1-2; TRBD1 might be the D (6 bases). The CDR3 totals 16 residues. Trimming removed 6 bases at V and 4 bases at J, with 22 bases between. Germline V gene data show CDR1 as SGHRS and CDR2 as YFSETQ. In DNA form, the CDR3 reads TGCGCCAGCACACGAGATCCCGGGACATCTATCTATGGCTACACCTTC. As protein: CASTRDPGTSIYGYTF. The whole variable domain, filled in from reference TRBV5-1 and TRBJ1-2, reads KAGVTQTPRYLIKTRGQQVTLSCSPISGHRSVSWYQQTPGQGLQFLFEYFSETQRNKGNFPGRFSGRQFSNSRSEMNVSTLELGDSALYLCASTRDPGTSIYGYTFGSGTRLTVV.

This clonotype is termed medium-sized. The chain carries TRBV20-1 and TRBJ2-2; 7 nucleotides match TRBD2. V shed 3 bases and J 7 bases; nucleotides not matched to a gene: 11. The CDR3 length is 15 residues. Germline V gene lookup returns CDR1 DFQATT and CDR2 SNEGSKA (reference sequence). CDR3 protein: CSARAAAGVNGELFF. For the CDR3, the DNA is TGCAGTGCTAGGGCCGCGGCGGGAGTAAACGGGGAGCTGTTTTTT.

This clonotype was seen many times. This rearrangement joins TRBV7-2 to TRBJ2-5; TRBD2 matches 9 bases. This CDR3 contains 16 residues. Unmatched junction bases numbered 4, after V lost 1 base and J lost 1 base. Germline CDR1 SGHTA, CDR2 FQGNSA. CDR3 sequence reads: CASSLDGGRVQETQYF. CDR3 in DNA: TGTGCCAGCAGCTTAGACGGCGGGAGGGTCCAAGAGACCCAGTACTTC.

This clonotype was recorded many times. The CDR3 DNA reads TGTGCCAGCAGCCCGTCGGGGAACGGGGAGACCCAGTACTTC. As protein: CASSPSGNGETQYF. The rearrangement uses TRBV9 and TRBJ2-5, with a possible D match to TRBD2 (5 bases). V lost 4 bases and J lost 5, with 15 bases in between. The length of the CDR3 is 14 residues. The germline gives CDR1 SGDLS, CDR2 YYNGEE.

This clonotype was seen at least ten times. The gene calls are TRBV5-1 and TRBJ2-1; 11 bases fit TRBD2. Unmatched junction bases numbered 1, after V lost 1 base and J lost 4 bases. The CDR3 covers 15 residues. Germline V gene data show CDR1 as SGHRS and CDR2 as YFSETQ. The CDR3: CASSLSSGRYNEQFF. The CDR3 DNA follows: TGCGCCAGCAGCTTGTCTAGCGGGAGGTACAATGAGCAGTTCTTC.

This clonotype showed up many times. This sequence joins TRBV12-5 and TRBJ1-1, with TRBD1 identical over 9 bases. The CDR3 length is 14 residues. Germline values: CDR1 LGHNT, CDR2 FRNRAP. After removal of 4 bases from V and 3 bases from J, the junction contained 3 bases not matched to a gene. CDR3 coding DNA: TGTGCTAGTGGTTCGGGACAGGGCGACACTGAAGCTTTCTTT. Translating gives CASGSGQGDTEAFF.

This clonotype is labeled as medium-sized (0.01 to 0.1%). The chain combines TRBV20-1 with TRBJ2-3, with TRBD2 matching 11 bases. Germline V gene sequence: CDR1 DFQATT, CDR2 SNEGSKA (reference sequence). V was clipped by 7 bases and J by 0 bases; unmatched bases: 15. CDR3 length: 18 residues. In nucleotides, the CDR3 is TGCAGTGTTCTAGGGGCTAGCGGGAGGTCGATCAGCACAGATACGCAGTATTTT. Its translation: CSVLGASGRSISTDTQYF.

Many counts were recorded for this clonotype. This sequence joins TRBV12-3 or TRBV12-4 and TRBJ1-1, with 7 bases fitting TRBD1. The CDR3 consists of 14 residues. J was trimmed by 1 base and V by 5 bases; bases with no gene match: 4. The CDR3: CASSGRTGNTEAFF. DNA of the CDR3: TGTGCCAGCAGTGGGCGGACAGGGAACACTGAAGCTTTCTTT.

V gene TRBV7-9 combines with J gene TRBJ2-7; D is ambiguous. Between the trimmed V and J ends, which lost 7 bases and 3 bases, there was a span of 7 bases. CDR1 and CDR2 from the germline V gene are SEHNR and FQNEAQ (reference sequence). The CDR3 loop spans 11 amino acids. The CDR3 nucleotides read TGTGCCAGCATCGGGTTCTACGAGCAGTACTTC. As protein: CASIGFYEQYF.

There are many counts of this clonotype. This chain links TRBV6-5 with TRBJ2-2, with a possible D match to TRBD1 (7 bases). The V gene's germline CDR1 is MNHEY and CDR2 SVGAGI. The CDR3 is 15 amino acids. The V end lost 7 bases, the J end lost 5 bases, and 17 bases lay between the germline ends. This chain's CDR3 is CASMNPTGRTGELFF. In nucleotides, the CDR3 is TGTGCCAGCATGAACCCGACAGGGAGGACCGGGGAGCTGTTTTTT.

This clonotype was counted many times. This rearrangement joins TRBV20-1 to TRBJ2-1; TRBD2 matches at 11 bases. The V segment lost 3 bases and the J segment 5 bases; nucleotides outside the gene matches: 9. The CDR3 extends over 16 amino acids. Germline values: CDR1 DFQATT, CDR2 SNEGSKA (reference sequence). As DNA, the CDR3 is TGCAGTGCTAGGGCCAGCTTAGCGGGAGGGGACAATGAGCAGTTCTTC. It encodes CSARASLAGGDNEQFF.

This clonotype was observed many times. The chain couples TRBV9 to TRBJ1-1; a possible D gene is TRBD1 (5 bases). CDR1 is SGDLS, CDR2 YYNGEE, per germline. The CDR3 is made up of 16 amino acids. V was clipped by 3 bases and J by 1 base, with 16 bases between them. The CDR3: CASSAYTIGGNTEAFF. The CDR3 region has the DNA TGTGCCAGCAGCGCATATACGATTGGGGGGAACACTGAAGCTTTCTTT.

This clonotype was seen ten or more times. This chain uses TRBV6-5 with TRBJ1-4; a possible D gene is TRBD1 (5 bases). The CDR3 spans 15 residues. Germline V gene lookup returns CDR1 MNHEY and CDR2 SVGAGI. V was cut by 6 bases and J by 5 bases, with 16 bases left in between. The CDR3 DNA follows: TGTGCCAGCAGAATGACCAGGGCCGGGAATGAAAAACTGTTTTTT. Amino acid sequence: CASRMTRAGNEKLFF.

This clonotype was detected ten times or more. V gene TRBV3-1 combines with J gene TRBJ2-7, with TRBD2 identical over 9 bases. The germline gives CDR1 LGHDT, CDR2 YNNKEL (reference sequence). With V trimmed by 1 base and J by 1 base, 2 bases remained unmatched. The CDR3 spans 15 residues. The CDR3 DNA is TGTGCCAGCAGCCAAGTACTAGCGGGTTCCTACGAGCAGTACTTC. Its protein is CASSQVLAGSYEQYF.

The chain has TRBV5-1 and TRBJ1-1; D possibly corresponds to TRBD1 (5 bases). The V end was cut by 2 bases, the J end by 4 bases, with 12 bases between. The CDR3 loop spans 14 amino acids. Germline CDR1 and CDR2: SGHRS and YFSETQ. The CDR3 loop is CASSLQVGSTEAFF. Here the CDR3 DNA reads TGCGCCAGCAGCTTACAGGTTGGGAGCACTGAAGCTTTCTTT.